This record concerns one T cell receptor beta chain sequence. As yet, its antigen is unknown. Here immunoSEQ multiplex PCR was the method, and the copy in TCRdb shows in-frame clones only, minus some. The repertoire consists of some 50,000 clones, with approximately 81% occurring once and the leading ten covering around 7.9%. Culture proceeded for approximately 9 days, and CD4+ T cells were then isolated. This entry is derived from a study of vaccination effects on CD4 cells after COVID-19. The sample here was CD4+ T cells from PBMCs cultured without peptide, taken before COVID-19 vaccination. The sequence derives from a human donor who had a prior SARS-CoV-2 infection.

The CDR3 DNA sequence: TGTGCCAGCAGTTTAAACGTTGGGACTGAAGCTTTCTTT. The encoded protein is CASSLNVGTEAFF. V is TRBV12-3 or TRBV12-4 and J is TRBJ1-1; D is ambiguous. V lost 2 bases to trimming and J lost 5 bases, with 9 bases between them. The CDR3 totals 13 residues.